What follows are 14 T cell receptor beta chains derived from one specimen sequenced in a study of blood T cell repertoires in COVID-19. Produced via immunoSEQ multiplex PCR; TCRdb's table is partial and in-frame only. This repertoire shows roughly 260,000 clones, 86% found once; its top ten account for roughly 2.6%. The specimen was PBMCs or T cells enriched from blood (not recorded which). These TCRs come from a woman between 18 and 30 years old who had recovered from COVID-19.

The rearrangement joins TRBV28 to TRBJ1-2; 9 bases are a match to TRBD1. Germline CDR1 and CDR2: MDHEN and SYDVKM. The CDR3 loop spans 14 amino acids. The ends lost 8 bases at V and 5 bases at J; junction bases unmatched: 9. In DNA, the CDR3 is TGTGCCAGCCTTACCGGGACAGGGTGGTATGGCTACACCTTC. As protein: CASLTGTGWYGYTF.

This clone turned up a few times. This chain's CDR3 is CATSRDSLIYSPLHF. CDR3 DNA sequence: TGTGCCACCAGCAGAGATAGCCTGATATATTCACCCCTCCACTTT. V is TRBV15 and J is TRBJ1-6, with no clear D. The V gene lost 0 bases and the J gene lost 8 bases, with 11 bases spanning the gap. CDR3 length equals 15 residues. The germline V gene has CDR1 LNHNV and CDR2 YYDKDF (reference sequence).

Written as DNA, the CDR3 is TGCGCCAGCAGCCAATGGCGGGGGCCCTCCTACGAGCAGTACTTC. Its protein product is CASSQWRGPSYEQYF. V and J are TRBV4-3 and TRBJ2-7; D is perhaps TRBD2 (7 bases). The V gene lost 2 bases and the J gene lost 0 bases, with 11 bases spanning the gap. The CDR3 is 15 amino acids. Germline-derived CDR1 and CDR2 are LGHNA and YSLEER.

The chain recombines TRBV11-2 with TRBJ2-7; 7 bases are shared with TRBD2. CDR3 length: 16 residues. Looked up from germline, CDR1 is SGHAT and CDR2 is FQNNGV. V lost 0 bases and J lost 5; bases outside the gene matches: 10. CDR3 sequence: CASSLDAGDARDEQYF. Written as DNA, the CDR3 is TGTGCCAGCAGCTTAGACGCGGGGGACGCCCGGGACGAGCAGTACTTC.

The chain employs TRBV7-9 and TRBJ1-3; 10 nucleotides align to TRBD1. Germline values: CDR1 SEHNR, CDR2 FQNEAQ (reference sequence). The ends lost 0 bases at V and 7 bases at J; junction bases unmatched: 0. This CDR3 contains 14 residues. CDR3 coding DNA: TGTGCCAGCAGCTTAGCGGGACAGGGGAACACCATATATTTT. Translating gives CASSLAGQGNTIYF.

The V gene is TRBV4-2, the J gene TRBJ2-3; 7 nucleotides line up with TRBD2. The CDR3 is 15 amino acids. Germline V gives CDR1 LGHNA, CDR2 YNFKEQ. J gave up 6 bases and V 4 bases, and 10 bases lay outside the gene matches. The CDR3, as DNA: TGTGCCAGCAGCCCTCGTCCTGGGGGAGGGGATACGCAGTATTTT. Its translation is CASSPRPGGGDTQYF.

The gene calls are TRBV7-8 and TRBJ1-2; TRBD1 agrees at 7 bases. Germline assignment: CDR1 SGHVS and CDR2 FQNEAQ. J lost 6 bases, V lost 1 base, and 11 bases had no gene match. This CDR3 has 16 amino acids. CDR3 DNA sequence: TGTGCCAGCAGCTTAGGCCGATCGACAGGACAGGATGGCTACACCTTC. This gives the protein CASSLGRSTGQDGYTF.

The chain combines TRBV7-6 with TRBJ2-3; maybe TRBD2 (6 bases). CDR1 and CDR2 (germline): SGHVS, FNYEAQ. V dropped 0 bases and J dropped 2 bases, with 12 bases sitting between them. The CDR3 spans 16 residues. CDR3 protein: CASSLATRGYTDTQYF. In nucleotides, the CDR3 is TGTGCCAGCAGCTTAGCGACCCGGGGGTACACAGATACGCAGTATTTT.

This rearrangement joins TRBV4-1 to TRBJ1-1; D is uncertain. The CDR3 runs 17 residues. Trimming took 4 bases from V and 2 from J, leaving 20 bases between them. Germline V CDR1 and CDR2: MGHRA, YSYEKL. The CDR3 DNA sequence: TGCGCCAGCAGCCTTATCGCCTTGGGCAGTACAAACACTGAAGCTTTCTTT. Its protein is CASSLIALGSTNTEAFF.

The J gene is TRBJ1-1, the V gene TRBV29-1; 7 bases align to TRBD1. Looked up from germline, CDR1 is SQVTM and CDR2 is ANQGSEA. The CDR3 has 11 residues. J was trimmed by 6 bases and V by 3 bases; bases with no gene match: 1. The CDR3, as DNA: TGCAGCGTTGAGGGACAGTCTGAAGCTTTCTTT. Protein: CSVEGQSEAFF.

This clone was counted only a few times. V is TRBV7-9 and J is TRBJ2-1; 10 bases align to TRBD2. The CDR3 loop spans 15 amino acids. Germline CDR1 reads SEHNR; CDR2 reads FQNEAQ (reference sequence). The J segment lost 4 bases and the V segment lost 2 bases, leaving 2 bases of the junction unmatched. The CDR3 DNA sequence: TGTGCCAGCAGCTTACGACTAGCGGGTTACAATGAGCAGTTCTTC. Translation gives CASSLRLAGYNEQFF.

This chain joins TRBV6-6 and TRBJ2-7; 9 positions match TRBD1. V shed 5 bases and J 3 bases; nucleotides not matched to a gene: 5. The CDR3 length is 14 residues. The V gene's germline CDR1 is MNHNY and CDR2 SVGAGI (reference sequence). The chain's CDR3 is CASSTPDRGYEQYF. In nucleotides, the CDR3 is TGTGCCAGCAGTACCCCGGACAGGGGCTACGAGCAGTACTTC.

CDR3 sequence reads: CASSPRALHEGKLFF. The CDR3 nucleotides are TGTGCCAGCAGCCCCAGGGCTCTCCACGAAGGAAAACTGTTTTTT. The V and J genes are TRBV28 and TRBJ1-4; D is possibly TRBD1 (5 bases). V was trimmed by 6 bases and J by 10 bases, leaving 21 bases between them. The CDR3 sequence is 15 residues long. Germline values: CDR1 MDHEN, CDR2 SYDVKM.

J is TRBJ2-1 and V is TRBV3-1 (or the pseudogene TRBV3-2), with 7 bases fitting TRBD2. This CDR3 contains 15 residues. With V trimmed by 1 base and J by 5 bases, 5 bases remained unmatched. Germline V lookup: CDR1 LGHDT, CDR2 YNNKEL (reference sequence). The chain's CDR3 is CASSQAGGEDNEQFF. The CDR3 coding sequence is TGTGCCAGCAGCCAAGCGGGAGGAGAGGACAATGAGCAGTTCTTC.